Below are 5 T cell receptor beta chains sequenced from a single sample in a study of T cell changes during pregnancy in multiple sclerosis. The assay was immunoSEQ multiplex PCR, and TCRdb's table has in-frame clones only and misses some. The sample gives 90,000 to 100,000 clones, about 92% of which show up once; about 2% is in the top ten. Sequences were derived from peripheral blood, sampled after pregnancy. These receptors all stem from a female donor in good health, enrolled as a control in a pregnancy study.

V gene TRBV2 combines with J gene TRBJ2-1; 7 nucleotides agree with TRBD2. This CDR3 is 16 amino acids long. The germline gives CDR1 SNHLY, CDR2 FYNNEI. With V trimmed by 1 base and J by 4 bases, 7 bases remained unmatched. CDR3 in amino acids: CASSEVRLAVYNEQFF. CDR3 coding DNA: TGTGCCAGCAGTGAAGTTCGTCTAGCGGTATACAATGAGCAGTTCTTC.

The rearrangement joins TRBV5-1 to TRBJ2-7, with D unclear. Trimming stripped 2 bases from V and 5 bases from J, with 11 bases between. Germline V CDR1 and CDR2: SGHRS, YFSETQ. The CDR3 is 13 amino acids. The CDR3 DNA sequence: TGCGCCAGCAGCTTTGCGGTAAAGGACGAGCAGTACTTC. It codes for CASSFAVKDEQYF.

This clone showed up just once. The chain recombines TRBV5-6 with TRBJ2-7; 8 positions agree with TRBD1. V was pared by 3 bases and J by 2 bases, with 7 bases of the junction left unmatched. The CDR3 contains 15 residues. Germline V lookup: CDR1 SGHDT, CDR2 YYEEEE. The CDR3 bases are TGTGCCAGCAGCTCCTCCGGGACAGGAGCCTACGAGCAGTACTTC. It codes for CASSSSGTGAYEQYF.

The CDR3 DNA reads TGTGCCAGCAGCCAGGAACAGCCCCAGCATTTT. Protein sequence: CASSQEQPQHF. The V gene is TRBV5-8, the J gene TRBJ1-5; D not certain. Trimming left V 4 bases short and J 7 bases short, with 6 bases between. CDR1 and CDR2 (germline): SGHTS, YDEGEE. The CDR3 covers 11 residues.

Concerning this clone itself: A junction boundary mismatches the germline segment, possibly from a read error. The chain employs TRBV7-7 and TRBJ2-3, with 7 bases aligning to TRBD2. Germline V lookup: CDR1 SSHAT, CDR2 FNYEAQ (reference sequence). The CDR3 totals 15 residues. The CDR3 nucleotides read TGTGCTAGCAGCTTAGGACTAGGGGGCACAGATACGCAGTATTTT. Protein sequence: CASSLGLGGTDTQYF.